The clone carrying this T cell receptor beta chain was recorded many times. Its antigen is not known. This record belongs to a study of response to subunit inactivated influenza vaccine. Study findings and constraints: Few new T cells, the authors suggested, are recruited by each seasonal influenza vaccination.

Using its own MiXCR run on the RT-PCR reads, TCRdb lists one record per CDR3 protein. The repertoire holds about 780,000 distinct CDR3 sequences, with roughly 20% as singletons. Specimen: PBMCs from blood, collected about 5 days after vaccination. This receptor was obtained from a man over 45 who received an inactivated influenza vaccine.

DNA for the CDR3: TGCGCCAGCAGCCAAGCATTAAGCGGAACCTACGAGCAGTACTTC. It yields the protein CASSQALSGTYEQYF. The chain couples TRBV4-3 to TRBJ2-7; possibly TRBD2 for D (5 bases). Germline CDR1 is LGHNA and CDR2 is YSLEER. This CDR3 is 15 amino acids long. Trimming removed 1 base from V and 2 bases from J, with 12 bases in between.